This T cell receptor (beta chain) originates from a study of cytomegalovirus exposure and HLA in healthy donors. Overall study results and limits: Available immune exposure information was restricted to CMV serostatus only. The study put about 180 TCR beta chains on its list as cytomegalovirus-associated.

Germline V gene data show CDR1 as SNHLY and CDR2 as FYNNEI. V lost 4 bases to trimming and J lost 5 bases; unmatched junction nucleotides: 3. The CDR3 runs to 14 residues. To note about this clone: What it recognizes is unknown.

Among the donors, all were healthy bone marrow donors. Donors sampled were nominally healthy, though unrecorded immune exposures were likely. Both 60 Vbeta primers and 13 Jbeta primers went into the PCR. Assay used: immunoSEQ multiplex PCR; TCRdb lists only in-frame clones, some missing. The sample carries about 100,000 clones, around 74% recorded once. The receptor's source is a man aged 35 to 55 in good health and CMV-seropositive. The J gene is TRBJ1-4, the V gene TRBV2; 8 bases agree with TRBD1. Sequenced: PBMCs. CDR3 nucleotide sequence: TGTGCCAGCAGTGGGACAGGGCGCAATGAAAAACTGTTTTTT. Amino acid sequence: CASSGTGRNEKLFF. The full variable domain, completed using reference TRBV2 and TRBJ1-4, is EPEVTQTPSHQVTQMGQEVILRCVPISNHLYFYWYRQILGQKVEFLVSFYNNEISEKSEIFDDQFSVERPDGSNFTLKIRSTKLEDSAMYFCASSGTGRNEKLFFGSGTQLSVL.